Here is one TCR beta chain with its context. This entry is derived from a study of blood T cell repertoires in COVID-19. Across the study: Acute and convalescent COVID-19 samples came from the United States, Italy and Spain.

Clones were sequenced by immunoSEQ multiplex PCR, and TCRdb holds only the in-frame ones, with some missing. Here the sample spans about 270,000 clones, around four fifths being singletons. The germline CDR1 and CDR2 sequences are WSHSY and SAAADI. V dropped 6 bases and J dropped 5 bases, with 13 bases sitting between them. The CDR3 spans 13 residues. This chain links TRBV10-2 with TRBJ2-5, with a weak D call TRBD1 (7 bases). The sequenced sample was peripheral blood. This clonotype was obtained from a woman aged 45-65 years with active or convalescent COVID-19. CDR3 bases: TGCGCCAGCAGGGAGGGGGCTTGGGAGACCCAGTACTTC. Translation: CASREGAWETQYF.